This T cell receptor beta chain derives from a study of cytomegalovirus exposure and HLA in healthy donors. Both 60 Vbeta primers and 13 Jbeta primers went into the PCR. Assay: immunoSEQ multiplex PCR; the TCRdb copy retains only in-frame clones and omits some. The repertoire includes under 150,000 clones, approximately 85% of them detected once, and around 1.7% sits in the top ten. The CDR3 loop spans 14 amino acids. V was clipped by 6 bases and J by 4 bases, with 10 bases between them. In germline, CDR1 is MNHEY, CDR2 SMNVEV (reference sequence). The chain employs TRBV27 and TRBJ2-6; tentative D call: TRBD2 (6 bases). The source is a boy between 10 and 17 years old in good health and CMV-seronegative. The sequencing input was PBMCs. The CDR3 coding sequence is TGTGCCAGCAGCCCGGGGGTAGGGGCCAACGTCCTGACTTTC. Amino acids: CASSPGVGANVLTF.